The present TCR beta chain was sequenced within a study of neurological immune-mediated disorders (dated by TCRdb to between 2018 and 2021). With regard to the full study: Among the approximately 35 multiple sclerosis patients, about 30 had relapsing-remitting MS and 3 had secondary progressive MS. Peripheral blood TCR-beta repertoires from HTLV-I-associated myelopathy (HAM/TSP) patients, multiple sclerosis patients and healthy controls were compared by UMI-based sequencing. Longitudinal samples, technical triplicates and paired sorted CD4+ and CD8+ T-cell subsets, alongside PBMC samples, were included among the 106 TCR-beta libraries. The cohort included approximately 68 subjects: roughly 15 with HAM/TSP, about 34 with multiple sclerosis, and some 20 healthy controls.

TCR libraries for sorted subsets were made from 750,000 to 1,000,000 sorted CD4+ or CD8+ T cells. The multiple sclerosis patients were enrolled in a US clinical protocol that used magnetic resonance imaging to evaluate disease progression. Peripheral blood underwent Ficoll-Hypaque density gradient centrifugation to isolate PBMCs, which were then cryopreserved in liquid nitrogen. The study also sequenced paired sorted CD4+ and CD8+ subsets from healthy controls, HAM/TSP patients and MS patients. Deletion took 6 bases off V and 5 bases off J, with a span of 13 bases between the germline ends. Taken from the germline V gene (reference sequence), the CDR1 and CDR2 loops are LGHDT and YNNKEL. The CDR3 goes from the cysteine to the phenylalanine over 13 residues. Only CDR3 DNA remains: 39 bases, in frame from the first base. The sample holds many counts of this clonotype. The target of this receptor is not known. No base quality information exists; no much larger clone differs at one position.

Broad study findings and their caveats: The highest TCR clonal expansion was observed in HAM/TSP patients, whereas the lowest was observed in MS patients, even when compared with healthy controls. No identical CDR3 amino acid sequences were shared among expanded clones across subjects, suggesting private TCR-beta repertoires in all groups. Phylogenetic analysis grouped repertoires from 18 of 34 MS patients into a cluster of related CDR3 sequences, suggesting a possible repertoire-level signature. The MS cluster was not associated with any clinical or MRI features, and the authors stated that larger cohorts are needed.

cDNA synthesis used template-switch 5'RACE with a primer carrying a 10-nucleotide random unique molecular identifier tagging each TCR transcript. Every sequencing run yielded over 170 million TCR-beta sequences covering 15-18 subjects. The RNeasy kit was used for extraction of total RNA. The KAPA Real-time Library Amplification kit was used to amplify TCR-beta VDJ regions with primers for the TCR constant region and the 5'RACE anchor. Sample indexes and Illumina adaptors were added in a first PCR, and a second PCR then increased library yield. The roughly 650 bp TCR product was size-selected on a 2% E-gel SizeSelection system after Ampure bead purification. Before pooling, library quality was checked on a Bioanalyzer, concentration was measured with Qubit, and libraries were quantified with the Kapa Library Quantification kit. Libraries were sequenced paired-end 2 x 150 bp on an Illumina HiSeq 2500. To increase sequence diversity, about 25-31% phiX was spiked into each library pool. In the original analysis: Quality-filtered reads were processed with the UMI-based MiGEC pipeline, which removed over 75% of raw TCR sequences during error correction. IMGT germline references were used for aligning VDJ genes, and each clonotype was defined as a unique CDR3 amino acid sequence together with its V-J genes. Clonal expansion, Shannon diversity, and CDR3 relatedness (CalcPairwiseDistances, ClusterSamples) were evaluated with VDJtools, and phylogenetic trees were built with CLCbio workbench. A clone was classed as expanded if it had 8 or more unique UMIs, a cutoff based on coefficient-of-variation modelling across technical triplicates. In-frame beta chains were kept once TCRdb had trimmed the public reads at Q25 with fastp and called clones with MiXCR. Rows matching on CDR3 protein sequence are summarized as one entry with the most common DNA and genes. None of the V and J calls come from the authors' own analysis; TCRdb made them. For this sample the table gives some 48,000 distinct CDR3 sequences, of which more than 5% were detected only once. The top ten clonotypes cover less than 1.5% of the sample.

The receptor was derived from a woman younger than 35 with multiple sclerosis. Sequencing input: CD4+ T cells from blood. The sequence joins TRBV3-1 to TRBJ2-5; too little of a D gene remains to name it. The CDR3 corresponds to CASRLLGVETQYF. The DNA reads TGTGCCAGCAGGCTCCTAGGTGTGGAGACCCAGTACTTC.